The 17 T cell receptor beta chains presented below share a single source sample, sequenced in a study of cytomegalovirus exposure and HLA in healthy donors. Vbeta (60) and Jbeta (13) primers were used in the PCR. Clones were sequenced by immunoSEQ multiplex PCR, and TCRdb holds only the in-frame ones, with some missing. In the table there are under 150,000 clones, approximately 72% of which are singletons. Material: PBMCs. These TCRs come from a man aged 35 to 55 in good health and CMV-seronegative.

This clone was counted a few times. V is TRBV29-1 and J is TRBJ1-2, with D possibly TRBD1 on 6 matching bases. The germline V gene has CDR1 SQVTM and CDR2 ANQGSEA. The CDR3 covers 14 residues. Trimming stripped 4 bases from V and 4 bases from J, with 16 bases between. The CDR3 DNA reads as TGCAGCGTTGGGGGAGGGGGGCGCACCTATGGCTACACCTTC. Translating gives CSVGGGGRTYGYTF.

This chain joins TRBV14 and TRBJ1-1; maybe TRBD1 (5 bases). Germline loops: CDR1 SGHDN, CDR2 FVKESK. Trimming removed 4 bases at V and 4 bases at J, with 13 bases between. The CDR3 runs to 14 residues. The CDR3 sequence is CASSPGFLFTEAFF. The CDR3 coding sequence is TGTGCCAGCAGCCCAGGGTTCTTATTCACTGAAGCTTTCTTT.

The rearrangement links TRBV27 to TRBJ1-2; D is perhaps TRBD1 (6 bases). Germline CDR1 MNHEY, CDR2 SMNVEV (reference sequence). With 3 bases removed from V and 8 bases from J, the gap between germline ends came to 16 bases. The CDR3 runs 14 residues. The CDR3 coding sequence is TGTGCCAGCAGTTTTACAGGGTTACAATCCGGCTACACCTTC. This gives the protein CASSFTGLQSGYTF.

In nucleotides, the CDR3 is TGCGCCAGCAGCTTGGATGGCAGGAACTATGGCTACACCTTC. It encodes CASSLDGRNYGYTF. J is TRBJ1-2 and V is TRBV5-1, with D unclear. CDR1 and CDR2 from the germline V gene are SGHRS and YFSETQ. Deletions cut 0 bases from V and 2 bases from J, with 8 bases between. The CDR3 is 14 amino acids.

The chain's CDR3 is CASSFGGDYEQYF. The CDR3 region has the DNA TGCGCCAGCAGCTTCGGCGGAGACTACGAGCAGTACTTC. The chain carries TRBV5-1 and TRBJ2-7, with unresolved D. The CDR3 length is 13 residues. V was clipped by 2 bases and J by 3 bases, with 9 bases between them. Germline CDR1 reads SGHRS; CDR2 reads YFSETQ.

The chain is built from TRBV10-3 and TRBJ2-5, with D perhaps TRBD2 (5 bases). Trimming shortened V by 4 bases and J by 4 bases, and 10 bases separated the two germline ends. CDR3 length: 13 residues. Germline V CDR1 and CDR2: ENHRY, SYGVKD. CDR3 amino acids: CAISAAERETQYF. CDR3 DNA: TGTGCCATCAGTGCAGCGGAGAGAGAGACCCAGTACTTC.

The chain links TRBV7-9 to TRBJ1-2, with D possibly matching TRBD1 (6 bases). The germline gives CDR1 SEHNR, CDR2 FQNEAQ (reference sequence). The CDR3 spans 13 residues. Trimming removed 5 bases from V and 8 bases from J, with 15 bases in between. CDR3 in amino acids: CASSPDRLQGYTF. In nucleotides, the CDR3 is TGTGCCAGCAGCCCAGACAGGCTTCAAGGCTACACCTTC.

V and J are TRBV19 and TRBJ1-5; 7 bases match TRBD1. The trim removed 1 base at V and 7 bases at J, leaving 7 bases unmatched. Germline lookup yields CDR1 LNHDA and CDR2 SQIVND (reference sequence). The CDR3 is 15 amino acids. The CDR3 protein is CASSIVEGARQPQHF. The CDR3 nucleotides read TGTGCCAGTAGTATAGTGGAGGGGGCGCGCCAGCCCCAGCATTTT.

V gene TRBV14 combines with J gene TRBJ1-5, with a possible D match to TRBD1 (5 bases). Trimming took 7 bases from V and 0 from J, leaving 25 bases between them. The V gene's germline CDR1 is SGHDN and CDR2 FVKESK. The CDR3 covers 19 residues. The CDR3 DNA is TGTGCCAGCACACCCCGGGCAGGTCGCGGGGGGTATAGCAATCAGCCCCAGCATTTT. Translation gives CASTPRAGRGGYSNQPQHF.

The genes are TRBV2 and TRBJ2-1; the match to TRBD1 covers 8 bases. Germline CDR1 reads SNHLY; CDR2 reads FYNNEI. The J segment lost 3 bases and the V segment lost 0 bases, leaving 4 bases of the junction unmatched. The CDR3 runs to 16 residues. The chain's CDR3 is CASSEARGTGYNEQFF. The DNA for the CDR3 is TGTGCCAGCAGTGAAGCGCGAGGGACAGGCTACAATGAGCAGTTCTTC.

The chain links TRBV10-2 to TRBJ2-7, with D unclear. Deletions cut 0 bases from V and 2 bases from J, with 17 bases between. This CDR3 spans 17 amino acids. Per the germline V gene, CDR1 is WSHSY and CDR2 is SAAADI. The CDR3 DNA follows: TGCGCCAGCAGTGAGTCGATTAAACCCAGCGCTACCTACGAGCAGTACTTC. Translated, it gives CASSESIKPSATYEQYF.

This clone appeared a few times. The V gene is TRBV5-1, the J gene TRBJ2-7, with a possible D match to TRBD2 (6 bases). CDR1 and CDR2 from the germline V gene are SGHRS and YFSETQ. V lost 0 bases to trimming and J lost 7 bases, with 17 bases between them. The CDR3 runs 15 residues. DNA of the CDR3: TGCGCCAGCAGCTTGGACGGGAGACCCCGGGGGGAGCAGTACTTC. Translating it yields CASSLDGRPRGEQYF.

This chain joins TRBV4-1 and TRBJ1-2, with 9 nucleotides matching TRBD1. Germline assignment: CDR1 MGHRA and CDR2 YSYEKL. After removal of 2 bases from V and 5 bases from J, the junction contained 21 bases not matched to a gene. This CDR3 is built from 20 residues. CDR3 sequence (DNA): TGCGCCAGCAGCCAACTTCCGCCGTCGGACAGGGGCACCTTTTGGTATGGCTACACCTTC. It yields the protein CASSQLPPSDRGTFWYGYTF.

The chain employs TRBV10-3 and TRBJ2-5; the D gene is possibly TRBD1 (6 bases). V was shortened by 0 bases and J by 2 bases, with 16 bases between the two germline ends. CDR3 length equals 17 residues. Germline V lookup: CDR1 ENHRY, CDR2 SYGVKD. As DNA, the CDR3 is TGTGCCATCAGTGAGTCGGGCAGGGGCCCCACTCAAGAGACCCAGTACTTC. It encodes CAISESGRGPTQETQYF.

This chain connects TRBV9 to TRBJ2-3; TRBD2 aligns across 11 bases. The length of the CDR3 is 17 residues. Trimming removed 0 bases from V and 4 bases from J; junction bases left unmatched: 7. Per the germline V gene, CDR1 is SGDLS and CDR2 is YYNGEE. The CDR3 protein is CASSVATSGSSADTQYF. The DNA of the CDR3 is TGTGCCAGCAGCGTAGCTACTAGCGGGAGTTCAGCAGATACGCAGTATTTT.

The V gene is TRBV13, the J gene TRBJ1-4; TRBD1 might be the D (6 bases). V lost 5 bases to trimming and J lost 5 bases, with 15 bases between them. The germline CDR1 and CDR2 sequences are PRHDT and FYEKMQ (reference sequence). The CDR3 is 15 amino acids. The chain's CDR3 is CASSPTGTPNEKLFF. The CDR3 DNA reads TGTGCCAGCAGCCCTACAGGGACACCAAATGAAAAACTGTTTTTT. The full variable domain, completed using reference TRBV13 and TRBJ1-4, is AAGVIQSPRHLIKEKRETATLKCYPIPRHDTVYWYQQGPGQDPQFLISFYEKMQSDKGSIPDRFSAQQFSDYHSELNMSSLELGDSALYFCASSPTGTPNEKLFFGSGTQLSVL.

The chain recombines TRBV6-1 with TRBJ2-3; 10 bases line up with TRBD1. J gave up 4 bases and V 0 bases, and 4 bases lay outside the gene matches. Germline CDR1 is MNHNS and CDR2 is SASEGT. The CDR3 loop spans 16 amino acids. The CDR3 nucleotides read TGTGCCAGCAGTGAAGCGCTGGGGACAGGGGCAGATACGCAGTATTTT. Translated: CASSEALGTGADTQYF.